The rows below give T cell receptor beta chains drawn from one sample of a study of T cells after yellow fever vaccination. TCRdb re-analysed the 5' RACE reads in MiXCR, keeping a single row per CDR3 protein. The sample consists of some 150,000 distinct CDR3 sequences, over 7% of them appearing once. The sample in question was CD8+ T cells sorted from PBMCs, obtained 45 days after the yellow fever booster vaccination. These TCRs come from a man aged 18 to 30 who received the YFV17D yellow fever vaccine. Both conserved end residues are part of each CDR3. A D gene is named only where the DNA matches it firmly. Rows give clone size only sometimes, using once, few, many, or a class for an expanded clone.

clone size,J gene,V gene,D gene,CDR3 DNA,CDR3 protein
many,TRBJ2-3,TRBV7-6,NA,TGTGCCAGCAGCTTAGACGGGGGCAGCACAGATACGCAGTATTTT,CASSLDGGSTDTQYF
NA,TRBJ1-6,TRBV6-2/TRBV6-3,TRBD1,TGTGCCAGCATTCTCAATCCAGGACAGGGCAATCGGCCCCTCCACTTT,CASILNPGQGNRPLHF
few,TRBJ2-5,TRBV7-9,TRBD1,TGTGCCAGCAGCTCCCCGACAGGGCGGCAAGAGACCCAGTACTTC,CASSSPTGRQETQYF
few,TRBJ2-1,TRBV6-5,TRBD1,TGTGCCAGCAGTCAGACAGGGGTGGGCAATGAGCAGTTCTTC,CASSQTGVGNEQFF
NA,TRBJ2-4,TRBV7-9,NA,TGTGCCAGCTCAGGGGCCGGCAAAAACATTCAGTACTTC,CASSGAGKNIQYF
few,TRBJ1-1,TRBV9,TRBD1,TGTGCCAGCACCCCCCGGGACAGATTGAACACTGAAGCTTTCTTT,CASTPRDRLNTEAFF
few,TRBJ2-4,TRBV12-5,TRBD1,TGTGCTAGTGGAGCGACAGGGGGGGGAAAAAACATTCAGTACTTC,CASGATGGGKNIQYF
NA,TRBJ1-1,TRBV6-5,NA,TGTGCCAGCAGTTACTCCAACAGGGAGGTGAACACTGAAGCTTTCTTT,CASSYSNREVNTEAFF
few,TRBJ1-2,TRBV4-3,NA,TGCGCCAGCAGCCAAAGACGTGGGTTGAACTATGGCTACACCTTC,CASSQRRGLNYGYTF
few,TRBJ1-2,TRBV28,NA,TGTGCCAGCAGGAGGGCCTATGGCTACACCTTC,CASRRAYGYTF
NA,TRBJ2-3,TRBV7-6,TRBD2,TGTGCCAGCAGCATAGACCTAGCGGGGGGGCCGGATACGCAGTATTTT,CASSIDLAGGPDTQYF
NA,TRBJ2-3,TRBV6-5,TRBD2,TGTGCCAGCAGTTACTTAGCGGGGGGCACAGATACGCAGTATTTT,CASSYLAGGTDTQYF
few,TRBJ2-1,TRBV6-4,TRBD1,TGTGCCAGCAGTGCTTTCGACAGGGGAATCGATGAGCAGTTCTTC,CASSAFDRGIDEQFF
few,TRBJ2-1,TRBV5-1,TRBD2,TGCGCCAGCAGCCCCCTTCCTAGCGGGGACAATGAGCAGTTCTTC,CASSPLPSGDNEQFF
few,TRBJ1-5,TRBV20-1,NA,TGCAGTGCTAGGAAGGAGGGGAGCAATCAGCCCCAGCATTTT,CSARKEGSNQPQHF
few,TRBJ2-5,TRBV9,NA,TGTGCCAGCAGCGTCGGACAGACCCAGTACTTC,CASSVGQTQYF
once,TRBJ2-2,TRBV20-1,NA,TGCAGTGCGCAAAGCGGGTTCGGCACCGGGGGGCTGTTTTTT,CSAQSGFGTGGLFF
many,TRBJ2-3,TRBV14,TRBD2,TGTGCCAGCAGCCAAGATTTGCGGGGGAGCGTTTCAGATACGCAGTATTTT,CASSQDLRGSVSDTQYF
NA,TRBJ1-6,TRBV6-2/TRBV6-3,NA,TGTGCCAGCAGCGCCGGCAGAGATTATAATTCACCCCTCCACTTT,CASSAGRDYNSPLHF
NA,TRBJ2-2,TRBV3-1,NA,TGTGCCAGCAATCCAGAGGCTAGCTCCAGCACCGGGGAGCTGTTTTTT,CASNPEASSSTGELFF
NA,TRBJ2-1,TRBV5-5,NA,TGTGCCAGCAGCCCAGGGGTGATTCAGGACAATGAGCAGTTCTTC,CASSPGVIQDNEQFF
few,TRBJ2-3,TRBV27,TRBD2,TGTGCCAGCACTATGACTAGCGGGGGGAGAGATACGCAGTATTTT,CASTMTSGGRDTQYF
many,TRBJ1-5,TRBV12-3/TRBV12-4,NA,TGTGCCAGCAGTTCAGGCCAGCCCCAGCATTTT,CASSSGQPQHF
NA,TRBJ2-3,TRBV12-3/TRBV12-4,NA,TGTGCCAGCAGTCGGGGACCCATACCAGATACGCAGTATTTT,CASSRGPIPDTQYF
NA,TRBJ1-2,TRBV20-1,NA,TGCAGTGCTTCCTCCCTTAGTCAAGGGCGGTATCTAGACTATGGCTACACCTTC,CSASSLSQGRYLDYGYTF
once,TRBJ2-3,TRBV5-4,NA,TGTGCCAGCAGCTTCAGAGGGGGGAAGAAGGATACGCAGTATTTT,CASSFRGGKKDTQYF
few,TRBJ2-1,TRBV29-1,TRBD1,TGCAGCGTTGAGCCGGGGACAGGGACTTATTACAATGAGCAGTTCTTC,CSVEPGTGTYYNEQFF
NA,TRBJ2-1,TRBV6-1,TRBD2,TGTGCCAGCAGTGAGAGAGTAGCGGGCTCCTACAATGAGCAGTTCTTC,CASSERVAGSYNEQFF
NA,TRBJ1-4,TRBV11-2,NA,TGTGCCAGCAGTTTCCATGAAAAACTGTTTTTT,CASSFHEKLFF
NA,TRBJ2-2,TRBV7-3,NA,TGTGCCAGCAGCTCCGGGGACTCCTTGAACACCGGGGAGCTGTTTTTT,CASSSGDSLNTGELFF
NA,TRBJ2-3,TRBV2,TRBD1,TGTGCCAGCAGTGAGAGGGACAGGGAGGTGGATACGCAGTATTTT,CASSERDREVDTQYF
NA,TRBJ2-1,TRBV15,TRBD2,TGTGCCACCAGCAGAGATAGCGGGGGGGCGAGTGAGCAGTTCTTC,CATSRDSGGASEQFF
few,TRBJ2-1,TRBV6-2/TRBV6-3,NA,TGTGCCAGCAGTCCGCTAGAGCAGGGGCACAATGAGCAGTTCTTC,CASSPLEQGHNEQFF
few,TRBJ2-1,TRBV4-1,NA,TGCGCCAGCAGCCAGGTCCACGGAGGCTACAATGAGCAGTTCTTC,CASSQVHGGYNEQFF
NA,TRBJ2-7,TRBV6-5,NA,TGTGCCAGCCGACGGGGCCCCTACGAGCAGTACTTC,CASRRGPYEQYF
few,TRBJ2-5,TRBV30,NA,TGTGCCTGGAGTGTGCGAAGGATCGGGACCCAGTACTTC,CAWSVRRIGTQYF
few,TRBJ1-3,TRBV4-3,NA,TGCGCCAGCAGCCCAAGGCCAGGGACGTCTGGAAACACCATATATTTT,CASSPRPGTSGNTIYF
NA,TRBJ1-5,TRBV19,NA,TGTGCCAGTAGTATAGATCCGGGGAACCTTCAGCCCCAGCATTTT,CASSIDPGNLQPQHF
NA,TRBJ2-2,TRBV7-9,TRBD2,TGTGCCAGCAGCCCCAATACGGGACTAGCGGGGGAGATGAACACCGGGGAGCTGTTTTTT,CASSPNTGLAGEMNTGELFF
few,TRBJ2-5,TRBV4-1,TRBD2,TGCGCCAGCAGCCAAGCGGCGGGGGGTCTGGAGACCCAGTACTTC,CASSQAAGGLETQYF
NA,TRBJ2-5,TRBV9,NA,TGTGCCAGCAGCGTTGTGGAGGAGATGGAGACCCAGTACTTC,CASSVVEEMETQYF